These T cell receptor beta chains were read from a single sample in a study of blood T cell repertoires in COVID-19. Generated by immunoSEQ multiplex PCR, the TCRdb table keeps only in-frame clones and is missing some. The data contain under 450,000 clones, about 87% of them singletons. The sample taken for sequencing was PBMCs or T cells enriched from blood (not recorded which). These receptors were taken from a man between 25 and 39 years old who had recovered from COVID-19. The CDR3 runs from the conserved cysteine through the conserved F or W. The D gene is left open where the match is weak.

CDR3 DNA	CDR3 protein	J gene	V gene	D gene
TGTGCCAGCAGCGACCGACAGGGTCGGATGTTCTACGAGCAGTACTTC	CASSDRQGRMFYEQYF	TRBJ2-7	TRBV7-9	TRBD1
TGTGCCAGCAGCCAAGGGAATCGGGGGTACGAGCAGTACTTC	CASSQGNRGYEQYF	TRBJ2-7	TRBV14	.
TGTGCCAGCAGCTTGGCGGGACTCACGAACTACAATGAGCAGTTCTTC	CASSLAGLTNYNEQFF	TRBJ2-1	TRBV7-9	.
TGTGCCAGTAGATTACAGGGGCTGGCAGATACGCAGTATTTT	CASRLQGLADTQYF	TRBJ2-3	TRBV19	TRBD1
TGTGCCAGCAGCTTCAGGGGACTGAACACTGAAGCTTTCTTT	CASSFRGLNTEAFF	TRBJ1-1	TRBV5-5	.
TGTGCCAGCAGCGTAAGGAGTGAGACTAGCGGGGGACCAGATACGCAGTATTTT	CASSVRSETSGGPDTQYF	TRBJ2-3	TRBV9	TRBD2
TGTGCCAGCAGTTACTTTGGGACAGGGGTTAACTATGGCTACACCTTC	CASSYFGTGVNYGYTF	TRBJ1-2	TRBV6-5	TRBD1
TGTGCCACCAGTGATTCCACGGGACTAGCAGGCTACACCTTC	CATSDSTGLAGYTF	TRBJ1-2	TRBV24-1	.
TGTGCCAGCAGCCCTATTGACAGGGGGCTTTACGAGCAGTACTTC	CASSPIDRGLYEQYF	TRBJ2-7	TRBV11-2	TRBD1
TGTGCCAGCAGCTTAGCGACGGGGATGGAGACCCAGTACTTC	CASSLATGMETQYF	TRBJ2-5	TRBV7-6	.
TGTGCCAGCAGCTTGAGTACGGGGGGGCGCACAGATACGCAGTATTTT	CASSLSTGGRTDTQYF	TRBJ2-3	TRBV5-8	TRBD2
TGTGCCAGCAGCCAAGCCCCTGGACAGGGGACTCCTGGGAGCTATGGCTACACCTTC	CASSQAPGQGTPGSYGYTF	TRBJ1-2	TRBV3-1/TRBV3-2	TRBD1
TGTGCCAGCAGCGTCTTCGCAGGAGGAAATTCACCCCTCCACTTT	CASSVFAGGNSPLHF	TRBJ1-6	TRBV9	.
TGTGCCAGCAGTTCCTACAGGGAGAAAAATTCACCCCTCCACTTT	CASSSYREKNSPLHF	TRBJ1-6	TRBV27	.
TGCGCCAGCAGCCAAGATCAGCGGCGGGGGGGAAAAACCGGGGAGCTGTTTTTT	CASSQDQRRGGKTGELFF	TRBJ2-2	TRBV4-3	TRBD2
TGTGCCAGCTCACCCCTGGGGGGGAGTGATAGCAATCAGCCCCAGCATTTT	CASSPLGGSDSNQPQHF	TRBJ1-5	TRBV18	.
TGTGCCAGCAGTGAAGGAGGGAACACTGAAGCTTTCTTT	CASSEGGNTEAFF	TRBJ1-1	TRBV2	.
TGTGCCAGCAGCTGGACAGGCAGCTACGAGCAGTACTTC	CASSWTGSYEQYF	TRBJ2-7	TRBV7-9	TRBD1
TGTGCCTGGGGAGTTAGTTGGCCAGGGAATAACCGGGAGCTGTTTTTT	CAWGVSWPGNNRELFF	TRBJ2-2	TRBV30	.
TGTGCCAGCAGCCATCGGGTGCTGTCGGGGGGTAATGAGCAGTTCTTC	CASSHRVLSGGNEQFF	TRBJ2-1	TRBV3-1/TRBV3-2	TRBD2
TGTGCCAGCAGCCATGTTCAGGGGACCGCTAACTATGGCTACACCTTC	CASSHVQGTANYGYTF	TRBJ1-2	TRBV4-2	.
TGTGCCAGTAGACGGAGGGACTCAAGAAAGGATGGCTACACCTTC	CASRRRDSRKDGYTF	TRBJ1-2	TRBV19	.